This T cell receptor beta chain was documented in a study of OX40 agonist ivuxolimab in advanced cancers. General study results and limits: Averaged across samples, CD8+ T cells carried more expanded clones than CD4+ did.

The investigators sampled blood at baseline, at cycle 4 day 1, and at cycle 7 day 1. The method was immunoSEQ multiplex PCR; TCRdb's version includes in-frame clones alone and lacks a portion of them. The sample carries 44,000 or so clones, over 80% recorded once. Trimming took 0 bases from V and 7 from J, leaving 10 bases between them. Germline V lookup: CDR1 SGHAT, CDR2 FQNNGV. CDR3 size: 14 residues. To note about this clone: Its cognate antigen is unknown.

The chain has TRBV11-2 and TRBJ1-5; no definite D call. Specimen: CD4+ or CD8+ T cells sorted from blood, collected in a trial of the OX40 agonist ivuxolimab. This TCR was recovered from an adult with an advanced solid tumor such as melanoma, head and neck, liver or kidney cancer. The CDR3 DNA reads TGTGCCAGCAGCTTAGATGATTACGGCCAGCCCCAGCATTTT. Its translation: CASSLDDYGQPQHF.